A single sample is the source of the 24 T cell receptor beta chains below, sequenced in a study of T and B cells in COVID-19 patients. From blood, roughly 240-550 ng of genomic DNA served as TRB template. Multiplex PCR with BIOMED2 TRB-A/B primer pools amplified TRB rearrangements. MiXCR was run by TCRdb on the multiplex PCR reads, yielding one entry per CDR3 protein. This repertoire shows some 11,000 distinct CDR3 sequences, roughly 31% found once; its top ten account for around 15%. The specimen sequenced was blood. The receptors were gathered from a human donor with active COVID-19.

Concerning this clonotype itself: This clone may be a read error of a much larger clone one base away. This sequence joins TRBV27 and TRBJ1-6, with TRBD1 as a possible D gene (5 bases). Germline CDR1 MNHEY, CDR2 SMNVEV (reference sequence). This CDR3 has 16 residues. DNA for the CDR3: TGTGCCAACAGTTTAGTAGGGACCAGTCTCAATTCACCCCTCCACTTT. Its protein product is CANSLVGTSLNSPLHF.

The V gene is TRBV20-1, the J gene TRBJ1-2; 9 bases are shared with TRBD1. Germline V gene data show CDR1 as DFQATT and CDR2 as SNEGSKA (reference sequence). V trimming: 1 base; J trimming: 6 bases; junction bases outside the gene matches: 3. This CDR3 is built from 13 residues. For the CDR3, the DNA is TGCAGTGCTAGAGCAACAGGGGGCGATGGCTACACCTTC. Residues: CSARATGGDGYTF.

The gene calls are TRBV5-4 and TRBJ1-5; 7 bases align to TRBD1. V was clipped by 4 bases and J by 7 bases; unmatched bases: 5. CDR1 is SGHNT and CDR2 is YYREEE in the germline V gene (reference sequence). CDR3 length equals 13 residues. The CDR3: CASSVDRMQPQHF. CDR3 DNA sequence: TGTGCCAGCAGCGTGGACAGGATGCAGCCCCAGCATTTT.

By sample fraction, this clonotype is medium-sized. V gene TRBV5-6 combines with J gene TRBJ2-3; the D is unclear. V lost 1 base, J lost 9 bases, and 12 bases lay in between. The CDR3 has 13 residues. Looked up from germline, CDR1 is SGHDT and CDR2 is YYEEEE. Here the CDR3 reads CASSLYASPTQYF. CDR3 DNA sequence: TGTGCCAGCAGCTTGTACGCCAGTCCCACGCAGTATTTT. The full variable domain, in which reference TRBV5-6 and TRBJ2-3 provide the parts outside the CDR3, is DAGVTQSPTHLIKTRGQQVTLRCSPKSGHDTVSWYQQALGQGPQFIFQYYEEEERQRGNFPDRFSGHQFPNYSSELNVNALLLGDSALYLCASSLYASPTQYFGPGTRLTVL.

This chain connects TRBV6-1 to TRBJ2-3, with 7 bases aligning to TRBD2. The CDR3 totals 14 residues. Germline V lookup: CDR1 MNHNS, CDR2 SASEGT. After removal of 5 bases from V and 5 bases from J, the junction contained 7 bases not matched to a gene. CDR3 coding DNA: TGTGCCAGCAGTTCATCTAGCGGTAAAGATACGCAGTATTTT. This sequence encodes CASSSSSGKDTQYF.

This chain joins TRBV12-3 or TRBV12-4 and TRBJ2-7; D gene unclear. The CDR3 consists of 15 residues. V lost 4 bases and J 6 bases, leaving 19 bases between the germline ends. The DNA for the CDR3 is TGTGCCAGCAGTTACTCGAATAGGGTAACGTCCGAGCAGTACTTC. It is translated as CASSYSNRVTSEQYF.

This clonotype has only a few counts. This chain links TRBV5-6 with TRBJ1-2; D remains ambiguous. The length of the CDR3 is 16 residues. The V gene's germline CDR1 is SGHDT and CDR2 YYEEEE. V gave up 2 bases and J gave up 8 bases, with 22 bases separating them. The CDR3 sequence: CASSLDPATQASGYTF. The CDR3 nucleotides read TGTGCCAGCAGCTTAGATCCAGCCACCCAAGCTTCGGGCTACACCTTC.

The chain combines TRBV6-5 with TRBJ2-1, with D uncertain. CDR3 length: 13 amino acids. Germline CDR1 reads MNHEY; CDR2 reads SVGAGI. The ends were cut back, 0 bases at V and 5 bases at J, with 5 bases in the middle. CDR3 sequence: CASSYSRDNEQFF. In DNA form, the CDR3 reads TGTGCCAGCAGTTACTCGAGAGACAATGAGCAGTTCTTC.

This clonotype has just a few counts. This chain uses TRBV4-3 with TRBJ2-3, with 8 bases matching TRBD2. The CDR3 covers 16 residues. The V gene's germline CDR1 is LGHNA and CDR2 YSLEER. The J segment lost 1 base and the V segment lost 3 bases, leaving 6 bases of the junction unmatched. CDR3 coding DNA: TGCGCCAGCAGCCATTCGACTAGCGTGGGCACAGATACGCAGTATTTT. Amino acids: CASSHSTSVGTDTQYF.

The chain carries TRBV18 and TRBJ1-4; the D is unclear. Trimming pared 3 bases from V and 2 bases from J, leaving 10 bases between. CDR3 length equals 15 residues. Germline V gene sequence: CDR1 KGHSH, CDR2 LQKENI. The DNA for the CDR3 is TGTGCCAGCTCACCGGCTAGTGGTACTAATGAAAAACTGTTTTTT. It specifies CASSPASGTNEKLFF. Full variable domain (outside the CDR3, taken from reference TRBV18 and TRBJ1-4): NAGVMQNPRHLVRRRGQEARLRCSPMKGHSHVYWYRQLPEEGLKFMVYLQKENIIDESGMPKERFSAEFPKEGPSILRIQQVVRGDSAAYFCASSPASGTNEKLFFGSGTQLSVL.

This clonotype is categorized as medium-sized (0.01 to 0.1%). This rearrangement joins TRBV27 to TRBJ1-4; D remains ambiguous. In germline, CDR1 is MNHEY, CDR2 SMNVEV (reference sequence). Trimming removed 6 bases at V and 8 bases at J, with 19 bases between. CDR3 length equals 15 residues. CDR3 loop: CASSSLGSLEEKLFF. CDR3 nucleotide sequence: TGTGCCAGCAGCTCTTTGGGATCTCTAGAGGAAAAACTGTTTTTT.

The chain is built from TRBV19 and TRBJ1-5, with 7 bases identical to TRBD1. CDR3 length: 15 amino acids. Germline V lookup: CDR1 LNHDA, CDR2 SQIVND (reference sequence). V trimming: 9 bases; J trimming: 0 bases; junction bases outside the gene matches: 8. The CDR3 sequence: CASRTGLYSNQPQHF. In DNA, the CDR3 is TGTGCCAGCCGGACAGGCCTATATAGCAATCAGCCCCAGCATTTT.

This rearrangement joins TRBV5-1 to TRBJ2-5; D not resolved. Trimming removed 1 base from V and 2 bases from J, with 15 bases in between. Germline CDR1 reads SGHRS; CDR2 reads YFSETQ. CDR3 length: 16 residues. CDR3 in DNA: TGCGCCAGCAGCTTGAACCCCCCCAGCCAACAAGAGACCCAGTACTTC. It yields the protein CASSLNPPSQQETQYF.

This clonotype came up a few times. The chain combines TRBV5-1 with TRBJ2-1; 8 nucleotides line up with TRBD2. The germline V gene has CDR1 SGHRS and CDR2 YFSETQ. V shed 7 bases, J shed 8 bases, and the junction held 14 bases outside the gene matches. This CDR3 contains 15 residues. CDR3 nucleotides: TGCGCCAGCCGAGACCTAGCGGGTGTATGGGATGAGCAGTTCTTC. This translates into CASRDLAGVWDEQFF.

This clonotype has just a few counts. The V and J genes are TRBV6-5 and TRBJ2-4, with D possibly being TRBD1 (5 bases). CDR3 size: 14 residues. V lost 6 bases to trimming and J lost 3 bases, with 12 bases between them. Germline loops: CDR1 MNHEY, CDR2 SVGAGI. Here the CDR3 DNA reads TGTGCCAGCAGCCCCAGGGCTGGCAAAAACATTCAGTACTTC. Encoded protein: CASSPRAGKNIQYF.

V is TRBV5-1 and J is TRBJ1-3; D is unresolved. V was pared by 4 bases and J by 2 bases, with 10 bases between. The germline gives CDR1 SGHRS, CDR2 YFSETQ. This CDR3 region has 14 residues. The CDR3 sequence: CASSLDGAGNTIYF. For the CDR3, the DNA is TGCGCCAGCAGCCTGGACGGCGCTGGAAACACCATATATTTT.

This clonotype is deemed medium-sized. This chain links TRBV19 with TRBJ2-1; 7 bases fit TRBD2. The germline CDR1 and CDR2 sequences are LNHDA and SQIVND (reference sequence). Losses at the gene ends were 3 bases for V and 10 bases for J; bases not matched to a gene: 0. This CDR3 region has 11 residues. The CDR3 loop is CASSIGGEQFF. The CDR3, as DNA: TGTGCCAGTAGTATCGGGGGGGAGCAGTTCTTC.

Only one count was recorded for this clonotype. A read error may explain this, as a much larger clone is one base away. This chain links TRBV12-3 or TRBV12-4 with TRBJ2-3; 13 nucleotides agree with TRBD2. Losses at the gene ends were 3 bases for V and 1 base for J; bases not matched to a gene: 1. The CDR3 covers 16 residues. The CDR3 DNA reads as TGTGCCAGCAGTTTCGGACTAGCGGGGGGCACAGATACGCAGTATTTT. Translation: CASSFGLAGGTDTQYF.

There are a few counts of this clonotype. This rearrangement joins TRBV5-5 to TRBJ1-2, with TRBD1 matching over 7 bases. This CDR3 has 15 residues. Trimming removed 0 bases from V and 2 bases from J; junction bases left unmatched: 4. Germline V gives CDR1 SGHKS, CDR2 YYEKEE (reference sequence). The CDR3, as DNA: TGTGCCAGCAGCTTGGACAGGGGCCGCAACTATGGCTACACCTTC. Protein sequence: CASSLDRGRNYGYTF.

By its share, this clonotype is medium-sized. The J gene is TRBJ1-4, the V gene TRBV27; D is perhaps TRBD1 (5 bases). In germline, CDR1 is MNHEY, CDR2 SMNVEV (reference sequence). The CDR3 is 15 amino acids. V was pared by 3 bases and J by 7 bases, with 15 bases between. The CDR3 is CASSFGTSGREKLFF. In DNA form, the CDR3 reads TGTGCCAGCAGTTTCGGGACCTCAGGACGTGAAAAACTGTTTTTT.

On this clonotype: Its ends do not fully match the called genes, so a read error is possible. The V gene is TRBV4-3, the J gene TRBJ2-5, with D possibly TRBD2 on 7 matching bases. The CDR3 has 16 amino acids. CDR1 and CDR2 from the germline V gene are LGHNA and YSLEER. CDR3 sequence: CASSQDSTGGHETQYF. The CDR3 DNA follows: TGTGCCAGCAGCCAAGATTCCACGGGGGGCCACGAGACCCAGTACTTC.

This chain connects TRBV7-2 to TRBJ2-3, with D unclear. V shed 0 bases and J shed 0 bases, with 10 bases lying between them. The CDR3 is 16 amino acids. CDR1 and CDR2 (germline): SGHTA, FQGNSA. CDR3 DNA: TGTGCCAGCAGCTTAGCCGGGTTATCTAGCACAGATACGCAGTATTTT. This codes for CASSLAGLSSTDTQYF. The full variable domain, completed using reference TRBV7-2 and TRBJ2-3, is GAGVSQSPSNKVTEKGKDVELRCDPISGHTALYWYRQSLGQGLEFLIYFQGNSAPDKSGLPSDRFSAERTGGSVSTLTIQRTQQEDSAVYLCASSLAGLSSTDTQYFGPGTRLTVL.

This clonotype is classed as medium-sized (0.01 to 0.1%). CDR3: CSVEELAGGYEQFF. The CDR3 coding sequence is TGCAGCGTTGAGGAACTAGCGGGGGGCTATGAGCAGTTCTTC. This chain joins TRBV29-1 and TRBJ2-1; 12 nucleotides match TRBD2. Germline trimming cut 3 bases from V and 8 bases from J; bases unmatched to any gene: 5. The germline V gene encodes CDR1 SQVTM and CDR2 ANQGSEA. This CDR3 is built from 14 residues.

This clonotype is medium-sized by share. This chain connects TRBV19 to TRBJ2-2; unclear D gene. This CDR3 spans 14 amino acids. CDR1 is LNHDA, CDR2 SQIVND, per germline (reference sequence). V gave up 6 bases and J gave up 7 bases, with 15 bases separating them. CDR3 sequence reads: CASSPTARLGELFF. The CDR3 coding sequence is TGTGCCAGTAGCCCGACCGCCCGGCTCGGGGAGCTGTTTTTT.